The rows below give T cell receptor beta chains drawn from one sample of a study of blood T cell repertoires in COVID-19. Clones were read by immunoSEQ multiplex PCR, and TCRdb kept only the in-frame ones, dropping some. The sample has approximately 210,000 clones, around four fifths seen once. Sequenced sample: peripheral blood. Source of these receptors: a woman between 45 and 65 years old with active or convalescent COVID-19. Both conserved end residues are part of each CDR3. A D gene is named only where the DNA matches it firmly. The listing skips clone size in some rows; elsewhere it reads once, few, many or a size class.

clone size,D gene,J gene,V gene,CDR3 protein,CDR3 DNA
.,.,TRBJ2-7,TRBV6-1,CASSEGSGPSYEQYF,TGTGCCAGCAGTGAAGGGAGCGGGCCATCCTACGAGCAGTACTTC
.,.,TRBJ2-1,TRBV28,CASSLRQGLNEQFF,TGTGCCAGCAGTTTGAGGCAGGGTCTGAATGAGCAGTTCTTC
.,TRBD1,TRBJ1-4,TRBV10-3,CAVADGLVGGFDEKLFF,TGTGCCGTAGCTGATGGGTTGGTAGGGGGCTTCGATGAAAAACTGTTTTTT
.,TRBD2,TRBJ2-2,TRBV5-4,CASSFGEGTRELFF,TGTGCCAGCAGCTTTGGGGAGGGGACCCGGGAGCTGTTTTTT
.,TRBD1,TRBJ1-1,TRBV18,CASSPGQGGRTEAFF,TGTGCCAGCTCACCCGGACAGGGGGGTCGCACTGAAGCTTTCTTT
.,.,TRBJ1-2,TRBV6-4,CASSLSQDFYGYTF,TGTGCCAGCAGCCTATCCCAGGATTTCTATGGCTACACCTTC
.,.,TRBJ1-1,TRBV6-5,CASAGLGDTEAFF,TGTGCCAGCGCCGGACTTGGGGACACTGAAGCTTTCTTT
.,TRBD2,TRBJ2-3,TRBV11-2,CASSFMTSGGLDTQYF,TGTGCCAGCAGCTTTATGACTAGCGGGGGGCTGGATACGCAGTATTTT
.,.,TRBJ1-5,TRBV5-6,CASSAGVRGRNQPQHF,TGTGCCAGCAGCGCCGGAGTCAGGGGTCGCAATCAGCCCCAGCATTTT
.,.,TRBJ2-5,TRBV7-9,CASSSAGTPTRETQYF,TGTGCCAGCAGCTCCGCCGGGACTCCCACTCGAGAGACCCAGTACTTC
.,TRBD1,TRBJ2-2,TRBV6-5,CASYRGRNTGELFF,TGTGCCAGCTACAGGGGGCGGAACACCGGGGAGCTGTTTTTT
.,.,TRBJ1-4,TRBV7-6,CASSLARSEKLFF,TGTGCCAGCAGCTTAGCGAGGTCAGAAAAACTGTTTTTT
.,TRBD2,TRBJ2-1,TRBV3-1/TRBV3-2,CASSQKSGGRFF,TGTGCCAGCAGCCAAAAGTCGGGAGGTCGGTTCTTC
.,.,TRBJ1-5,TRBV6-5,CASVQVLNQPQHF,TGTGCCAGCGTACAGGTACTCAATCAGCCCCAGCATTTT
.,.,TRBJ2-1,TRBV7-3,CASSQAGSALDEQFF,TGTGCCAGCAGCCAAGCCGGGTCGGCGCTCGATGAGCAGTTCTTC
few,.,TRBJ2-5,TRBV20-1,CSGGVQETQYF,TGCAGTGGGGGGGTCCAAGAGACCCAGTACTTC
.,TRBD1,TRBJ1-3,TRBV5-1,CASSLETGSSGNTIYF,TGCGCCAGCAGCCTAGAGACAGGGAGCTCTGGAAACACCATATATTTT
.,TRBD1,TRBJ1-2,TRBV27,CASSEEQGSFYGYTF,TGTGCCAGCAGTGAGGAACAGGGGAGTTTCTATGGCTACACCTTC
.,.,TRBJ2-5,TRBV28,CASSLTGPTQETQYF,TGTGCCAGCAGTTTAACCGGTCCCACCCAAGAGACCCAGTACTTC
.,.,TRBJ2-6,TRBV28,CASSGGSSGANVLTF,TGTGCCAGCAGTGGAGGCTCCTCTGGGGCCAACGTCCTGACTTTC
.,TRBD2,TRBJ2-1,TRBV11-3,CASSLGRLAGGHREQFF,TGTGCCAGCAGCTTAGGCAGACTAGCGGGAGGGCATAGGGAGCAGTTCTTC
.,TRBD2,TRBJ2-3,TRBV28,CASSLSRAGAGTQYF,TGTGCCAGCAGTTTAAGTAGAGCGGGAGCGGGTACGCAGTATTTT
.,.,TRBJ2-2,TRBV19,CASSTRGTGELFF,TGTGCCAGTAGTACCAGAGGGACCGGGGAGCTGTTTTTT
.,TRBD2,TRBJ2-3,TRBV19,CASSIGLAGGTQYF,TGTGCCAGTAGTATCGGGCTAGCGGGAGGCACGCAGTATTTT
.,.,TRBJ2-5,TRBV5-1,CASSYTPRETQYF,TGCGCCAGCAGCTATACGCCTCGGGAGACCCAGTACTTC
.,TRBD2,TRBJ2-7,TRBV9,CASSAGGGAYEQYF,TGTGCCAGCAGCGCCGGGGGGGGTGCTTACGAGCAGTACTTC
.,TRBD1,TRBJ2-1,TRBV6-2/TRBV6-3,CASSYRGQGVDEQFF,TGTGCCAGCAGTTACAGGGGACAGGGGGTCGATGAGCAGTTCTTC
.,.,TRBJ1-2,TRBV28,CASSLRGREDGYTF,TGTGCCAGCAGTTTACGGGGCAGGGAGGATGGCTACACCTTC
.,.,TRBJ1-5,TRBV6-5,CASRGTRNQPQHF,TGTGCCAGCAGGGGGACAAGGAATCAGCCCCAGCATTTT
.,TRBD2,TRBJ2-3,TRBV19,CASSLNSGGPSTDTQYF,TGTGCCAGTAGTCTTAATAGCGGGGGCCCTAGCACAGATACGCAGTATTTT
.,.,TRBJ1-2,TRBV7-2,CASSLRPQDSYGYTF,TGTGCCAGCAGCCTCCGACCACAGGATTCCTATGGCTACACCTTC
.,TRBD1,TRBJ2-7,TRBV29-1,CSARTGGYEQYF,TGCAGCGCCAGGACAGGGGGCTACGAGCAGTACTTC
.,TRBD1,TRBJ2-2,TRBV10-1,CASSDRDRGPGELFF,TGCGCCAGCAGTGACCGGGACAGGGGGCCCGGGGAGCTGTTTTTT
.,TRBD2,TRBJ2-5,TRBV3-1/TRBV3-2,CASSQQAGLGETQYF,TGTGCCAGCAGCCAACAAGCGGGGCTCGGGGAGACCCAGTACTTC
once,.,TRBJ2-5,TRBV24-1,CATSDRRWQGGETQYF,TGTGCCACCAGTGACCGGCGTTGGCAGGGAGGAGAGACCCAGTACTTC
.,TRBD1,TRBJ2-2,TRBV5-1,CASSRGQGGNTGELFF,TGCGCCAGCAGCAGAGGACAGGGGGGGAACACCGGGGAGCTGTTTTTT
.,TRBD2,TRBJ2-1,TRBV5-1,CASSLETSGNNEQFF,TGCGCCAGCAGCTTGGAGACTAGCGGGAACAATGAGCAGTTCTTC
.,.,TRBJ2-7,TRBV30,CAWSVFSTAGEQYF,TGTGCCTGGAGTGTATTCTCGACCGCAGGCGAGCAGTACTTC
.,.,TRBJ1-6,TRBV19,CASRFQGTNSPLHF,TGTGCCAGCAGATTCCAGGGCACAAATTCACCCCTCCACTTT
.,.,TRBJ1-3,TRBV2,CASRTGISGNTIYF,TGTGCCAGCAGGACAGGAATCTCTGGAAACACCATATATTTT
.,.,TRBJ1-4,TRBV6-1,CASSENRGRGNEKLFF,TGTGCCAGCAGTGAAAATAGGGGCAGGGGTAATGAAAAACTGTTTTTT
.,TRBD1,TRBJ1-1,TRBV5-1,CASSLGTGSPTEAFF,TGCGCCAGCAGCTTAGGGACAGGGTCCCCCACTGAAGCTTTCTTT
.,TRBD2,TRBJ2-5,TRBV2,CASSGTSAGRETQYF,TGTGCCAGCAGTGGAACTAGCGCCGGACGGGAGACCCAGTACTTC
.,TRBD2,TRBJ2-1,TRBV5-1,CASRDSGRVDEQFF,TGCGCCAGCAGGGATTCAGGGAGGGTCGATGAGCAGTTCTTC
.,.,TRBJ1-1,TRBV28,CASSSTNTEAFF,TGTGCCAGCAGTTCAACAAACACTGAAGCTTTCTTT
once,TRBD1,TRBJ2-4,TRBV6-1,CASSAWTGLAKNIQYF,TGTGCCAGCAGTGCTTGGACAGGACTAGCCAAAAACATTCAGTACTTC
.,.,TRBJ1-2,TRBV30,CAWGGGRDGYTF,TGTGCCTGGGGGGGAGGCAGGGATGGCTACACCTTC
few,TRBD2,TRBJ2-7,TRBV5-1,CASSLGRGSGREQYF,TGCGCCAGCAGCTTGGGGCGCGGGAGCGGGAGGGAGCAGTACTTC
.,TRBD2,TRBJ2-3,TRBV24-1,CATTAGGADTQYF,TGTGCCACCACGGCGGGGGGAGCAGATACGCAGTATTTT
.,.,TRBJ2-5,TRBV24-1,CATSDGIQETQYF,TGTGCCACCAGTGACGGGATCCAAGAGACCCAGTACTTC
once,TRBD1,TRBJ1-2,TRBV5-1,CASSVTGGADYGYTF,TGCGCCAGCAGCGTAACAGGGGGTGCTGACTATGGCTACACCTTC
.,TRBD1,TRBJ1-2,TRBV18,CASSPDRDYGYTF,TGTGCCAGCTCTCCCGACAGGGACTATGGCTACACCTTC
.,.,TRBJ1-6,TRBV5-8,CASSHRAGRSGSPLHF,TGTGCCAGCAGTCACCGCGCGGGGAGGTCGGGTTCACCCCTCCACTTT
.,TRBD2,TRBJ2-2,TRBV18,CASSPGLAGIGELFF,TGTGCCAGCTCACCGGGACTAGCGGGAATCGGGGAGCTGTTTTTT
.,TRBD1,TRBJ1-2,TRBV18,CASSPYSTGVAYGYTF,TGTGCCAGCTCGCCTTACTCGACAGGGGTGGCATATGGCTACACCTTC
.,.,TRBJ2-3,TRBV6-5,CASHSVFTDTQYF,TGTGCCAGCCATAGCGTTTTTACAGATACGCAGTATTTT
.,.,TRBJ2-1,TRBV12-1,CASSLQREVNNEQFF,TGTGCCAGCAGCTTGCAGCGGGAGGTTAACAATGAGCAGTTCTTC
once,.,TRBJ1-3,TRBV12-3/TRBV12-4,CASTLGNTIYF,TGTGCCAGCACCTTGGGAAACACCATATATTTT
.,.,TRBJ1-1,TRBV12-3/TRBV12-4,CASSQGQNTEAFF,TGTGCCAGCAGTCAGGGACAGAACACTGAAGCTTTCTTT
.,TRBD1,TRBJ1-4,TRBV6-5,CASHRGREKLFF,TGTGCCAGCCACAGGGGGCGCGAAAAACTGTTTTTT